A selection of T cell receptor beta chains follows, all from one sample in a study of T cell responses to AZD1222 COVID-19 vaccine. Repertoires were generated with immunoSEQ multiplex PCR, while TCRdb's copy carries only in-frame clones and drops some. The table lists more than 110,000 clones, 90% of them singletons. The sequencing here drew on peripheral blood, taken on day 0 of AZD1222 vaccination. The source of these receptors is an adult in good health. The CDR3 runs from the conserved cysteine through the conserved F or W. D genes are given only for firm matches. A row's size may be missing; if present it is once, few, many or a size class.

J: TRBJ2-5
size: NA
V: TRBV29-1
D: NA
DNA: TGCAGCGTTGAACACACCCAGTCGGGGAACTGGGAGACCCAGTACTTC
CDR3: CSVEHTQSGNWETQYF

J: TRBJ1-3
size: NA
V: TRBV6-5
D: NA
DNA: TGTGCCAGCAGCCGGGACCCCGGAAACACCATATATTTT
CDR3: CASSRDPGNTIYF

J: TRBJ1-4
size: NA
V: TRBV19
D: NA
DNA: TGTGCCAGTAGTATCGGGCGGCGACAGAGAAATGAAAAACTGTTTTTT
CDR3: CASSIGRRQRNEKLFF

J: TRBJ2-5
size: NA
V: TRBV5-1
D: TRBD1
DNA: TGCGCCAGCAGCGTCCAACTACAGGGGGTTGAGACCCAGTACTTC
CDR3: CASSVQLQGVETQYF

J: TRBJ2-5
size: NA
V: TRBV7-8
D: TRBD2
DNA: TGTGCCAGCAGCCCCCCTCGCGGGGGGGCGTTAGAGACCCAGTACTTC
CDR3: CASSPPRGGALETQYF

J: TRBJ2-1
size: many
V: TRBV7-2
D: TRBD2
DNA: TGTGCCAGCAGCTTAGAGGGGACTAGCGGGAGGTTCTACAATGAGCAGTTCTTC
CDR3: CASSLEGTSGRFYNEQFF

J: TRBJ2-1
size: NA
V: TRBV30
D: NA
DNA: TGTGGGGGGTTATTCAGGGCCTACAATGAGCAGTTCTTC
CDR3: CGGLFRAYNEQFF

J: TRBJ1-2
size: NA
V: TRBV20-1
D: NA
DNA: TGCAGTGCTAACACAGCGCCTGGCTACACCTTC
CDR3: CSANTAPGYTF

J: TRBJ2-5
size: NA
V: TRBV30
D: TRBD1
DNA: TGTGCCTGGAGTATCGGGACAGGGTCGGTGGAGACCCAGTACTTC
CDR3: CAWSIGTGSVETQYF

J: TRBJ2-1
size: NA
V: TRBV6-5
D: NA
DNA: TGTGCCAGCAGTCGGGACGGATTCTCCTACAATGAGCAGTTCTTC
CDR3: CASSRDGFSYNEQFF

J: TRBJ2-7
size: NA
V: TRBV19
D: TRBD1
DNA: TGTGCCAGTAGTATAGGGGGGACAGCAAATAGCGAGCAGTACTTC
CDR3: CASSIGGTANSEQYF

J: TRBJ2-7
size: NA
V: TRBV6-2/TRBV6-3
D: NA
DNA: TGTGCCAGCAGTTACTCGAGGATCTCGGGGCAGTACTTC
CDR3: CASSYSRISGQYF

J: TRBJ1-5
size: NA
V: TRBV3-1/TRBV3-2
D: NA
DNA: TGTGCCAGCAGCCAGGGTTGGAGCAATCAGCCCCAGCATTTT
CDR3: CASSQGWSNQPQHF

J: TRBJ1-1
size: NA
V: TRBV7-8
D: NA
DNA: TGTGCCAGCACCGCGGGGGGGCCTTATTCGAACACTGAAGCTTTCTTT
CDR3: CASTAGGPYSNTEAFF

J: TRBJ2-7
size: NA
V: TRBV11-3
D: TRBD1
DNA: TGTGCCAGCAGCGCCGGGACAGCGGTTTCCGAGCAGTACTTC
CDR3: CASSAGTAVSEQYF

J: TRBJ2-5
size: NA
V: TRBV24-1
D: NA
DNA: TGTGCCACCAGTGATTCTTCGTGCCTCCGTTGGGAAGAAAGGCAAGAGACCCAGTACTTC
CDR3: CATSDSSCLRWEERQETQYF

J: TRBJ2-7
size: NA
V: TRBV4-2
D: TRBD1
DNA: TGTGCCAGCAGCAATTGGACAGGGTTCAACTACGAGCAGTACTTC
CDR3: CASSNWTGFNYEQYF

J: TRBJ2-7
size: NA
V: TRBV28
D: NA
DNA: TGTGCCAGCCTTGGTGGGGTTTACGAGCAGTACTTC
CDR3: CASLGGVYEQYF

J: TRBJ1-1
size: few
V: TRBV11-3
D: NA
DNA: TGTGCCAGCAGCCAAGGGGTTTTGAACACTGAAGCTTTCTTT
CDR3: CASSQGVLNTEAFF

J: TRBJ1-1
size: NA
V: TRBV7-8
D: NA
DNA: TGTGCCAGCAGCTTAGGGGCAGCTCTTGACACTGAAGCTTTCTTT
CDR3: CASSLGAALDTEAFF

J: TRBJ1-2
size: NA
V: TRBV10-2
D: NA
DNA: TGCGCCAGCAGTGTCGGCAGTGATGGCTACACCTTC
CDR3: CASSVGSDGYTF

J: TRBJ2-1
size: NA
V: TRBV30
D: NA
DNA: TGTGCCTGGACCGGTGAGGGCAAGAATGAGCAGTTCTTC
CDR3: CAWTGEGKNEQFF

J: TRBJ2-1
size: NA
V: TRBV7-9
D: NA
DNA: TGTGCCAGCAGCCACTCGACACGAGCTATTGGGTACAATGAGCAGTTCTTC
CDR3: CASSHSTRAIGYNEQFF

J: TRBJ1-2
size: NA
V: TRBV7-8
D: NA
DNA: TGTGCCAGCAGCCGATGGGAGACCTCGACGGCATGGTATGGCTACACCTTC
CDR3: CASSRWETSTAWYGYTF

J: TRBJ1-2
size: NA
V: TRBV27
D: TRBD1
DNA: TGTGCCAGCAGATTTTATCCGGCAGGGGGCAACAGCTATGGCTACACCTTC
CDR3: CASRFYPAGGNSYGYTF

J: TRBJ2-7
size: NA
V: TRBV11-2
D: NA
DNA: TGTGCCAGCAGCTTAGATCGACTGGTCTCCTACGAGCAGTACTTC
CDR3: CASSLDRLVSYEQYF

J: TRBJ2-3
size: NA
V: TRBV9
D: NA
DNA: TGTGCCAGCAGCGTAGGGGGTTGGTACAGTTACACAGATACGCAGTATTTT
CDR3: CASSVGGWYSYTDTQYF

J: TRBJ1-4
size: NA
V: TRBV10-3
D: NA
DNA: TGTGCCATCAGCCCAGGCTGGGAGGAAAAACTGTTTTTT
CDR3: CAISPGWEEKLFF

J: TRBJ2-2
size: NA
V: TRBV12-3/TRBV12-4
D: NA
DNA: TGTGCCAGCAGTTTTATGGGGGAGCTGTTTTTT
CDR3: CASSFMGELFF

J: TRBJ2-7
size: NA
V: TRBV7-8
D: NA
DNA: TGTGCCAGCAGCTTCTCGGCCCTCTCCCTCGTCGAGCAGTACTTC
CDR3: CASSFSALSLVEQYF

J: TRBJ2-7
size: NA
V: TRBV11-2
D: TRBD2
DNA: TGTGCCAGCAGCCGGACTAGCGGGAGTTATAACGAGCAGTACTTC
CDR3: CASSRTSGSYNEQYF

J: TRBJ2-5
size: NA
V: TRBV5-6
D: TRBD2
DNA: TGTGCCAGCACCCAAGCGGGAGTGGAAGAGACCCAGTACTTC
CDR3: CASTQAGVEETQYF

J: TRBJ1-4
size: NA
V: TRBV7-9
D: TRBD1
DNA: TGTGCCAGCAGCTTAAGGGGGCTGACTAATGAAAAACTGTTTTTT
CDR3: CASSLRGLTNEKLFF

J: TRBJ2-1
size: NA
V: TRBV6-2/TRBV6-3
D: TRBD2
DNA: TGTGCCAGCAGTTACCAACGACTAGCGGGAGAAAAGGAGCAGTTCTTC
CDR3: CASSYQRLAGEKEQFF

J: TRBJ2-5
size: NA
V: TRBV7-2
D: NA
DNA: TGTGCCAGCAGTTTGAACAAACAAGAGACCCAGTACTTC
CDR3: CASSLNKQETQYF

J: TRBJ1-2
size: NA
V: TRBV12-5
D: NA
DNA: TGTGCTAGTGGTCCCCCGGGGGAGACAGGCTACACCTTC
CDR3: CASGPPGETGYTF

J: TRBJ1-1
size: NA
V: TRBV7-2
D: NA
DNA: TGTGCCAGCAGCTCCCAAGGGAGCACTGAAGCTTTCTTT
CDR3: CASSSQGSTEAFF

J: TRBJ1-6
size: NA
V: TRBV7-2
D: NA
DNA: TGTGCCAGCAGCTTAATCCTAGGGGGTCCGGGTAATTCACCCCTCCACTTT
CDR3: CASSLILGGPGNSPLHF

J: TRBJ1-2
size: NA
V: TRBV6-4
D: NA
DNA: TGTGCCAGCAGCCGGGACACCCTCTATGGCTACACCTTC
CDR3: CASSRDTLYGYTF

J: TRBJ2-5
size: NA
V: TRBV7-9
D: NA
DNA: TGTGCCAGCAGCTTAGCCTTAGAGACCCAGTACTTC
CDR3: CASSLALETQYF

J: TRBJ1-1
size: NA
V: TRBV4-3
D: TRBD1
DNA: TGCGCCAGCAGCCAGGACCACAAAAGACAGGGGAGGACTTTCTTT
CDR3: CASSQDHKRQGRTFF

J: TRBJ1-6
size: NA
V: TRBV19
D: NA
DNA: TGTGCCAGCGCATCACAGGAGTATAATTCACCCCTCCACTTT
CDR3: CASASQEYNSPLHF

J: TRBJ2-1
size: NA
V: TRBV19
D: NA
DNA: TGTGCCAGTAGTCCCTACCGGTGGGGCAGGGCCTCCTACAATGAGCAGTTCTTC
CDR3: CASSPYRWGRASYNEQFF

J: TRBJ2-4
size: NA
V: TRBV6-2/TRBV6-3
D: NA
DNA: TGTGCCAGCAGCCGGGACCCAAACATTCAGTACTTC
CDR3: CASSRDPNIQYF

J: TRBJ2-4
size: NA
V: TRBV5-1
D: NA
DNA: TGCGCCAGCAGCTTCAACAGACAAAACATTCAGTACTTC
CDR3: CASSFNRQNIQYF

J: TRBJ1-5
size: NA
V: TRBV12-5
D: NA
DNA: TGTGCTAGTGGTCTTGAAATTAGTTATCAGCCCCAGCATTTT
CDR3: CASGLEISYQPQHF

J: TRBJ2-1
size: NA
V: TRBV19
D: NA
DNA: TGTGCCAGTAGTATACGGCCCGGACGAACAGGCGGTGAGCAGTTCTTC
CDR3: CASSIRPGRTGGEQFF

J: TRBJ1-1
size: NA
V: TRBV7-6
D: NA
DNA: TGTGCCAGCAGCTCGGCCGACAGGAGGTCCATGAACACTGAAGCTTTCTTT
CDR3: CASSSADRRSMNTEAFF

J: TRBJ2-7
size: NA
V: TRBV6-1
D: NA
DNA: TGTGCCAGCAGTGATAGGGGTTCCTACGAGCAGTACTTC
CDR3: CASSDRGSYEQYF

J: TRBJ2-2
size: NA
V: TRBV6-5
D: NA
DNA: TGTGCCAGCAGTTACTCGGCTGCGGGGACCGGGGAGCTGTTTTTT
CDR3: CASSYSAAGTGELFF